This T cell receptor beta chain was found in a study of blood T cells in healthy people across ages (dated by TCRdb to the mid-2010s). About the investigation overall: Template switching captured roughly one uniquely barcoded TCR beta cDNA molecule per two T cells in model experiments. The study analyzed two additional independent replicas of 1 million unique cDNA reads from the same blood draw for two donors, one aged 18 to 29 and one aged 80 or older. To track age-related changes in TCR beta repertoire diversity, the study relied on deep sequencing normalized with unique cDNA molecular identifiers. The donors were split into four age groups: young (average 16 years), middle-aged (nearly 40), aged (more than 60) and long-lived (under 85). Donors of different ages were randomly distributed across sequencing lanes to avoid experimental bias.

CDR1 MGHRA and CDR2 YSYEKL were looked up in the germline V gene. The germline V end is reduced by 0 bases and the J end by 4 bases; junction bases left unmatched: 4. The CDR3, from cysteine to phenylalanine, totals 15 residues. The sequence is cut down to CDR3 DNA, 45 bases in frame from base 1. The receptor library was made with 5' RACE. The sample was run on an Illumina HiSeq 2500. A second PCR of roughly 7 to 11 cycles was run with a J-beta primer mix and a sample-barcoded 5' primer. A unique molecular identifier was introduced onto each TCR beta cDNA molecule by a template-switch 5' adaptor carrying 12 random nucleotides. Each sample yielded at least 3 million CDR3-containing paired-end reads. The Mint cDNA synthesis kit, primed by a TRBC-specific oligonucleotide, was used to synthesize first-strand cDNA from all RNA. Following uracil-DNA glycosylase treatment, all cDNA underwent a first 18-cycle PCR with the universal primers M1SS and BC2_uni_R. In the original analysis: For normalization, 1 million high-quality reads were randomly selected from each sample, with every read carrying a distinct molecular identifier. Instead of being binned into consensus sequences, reads that shared molecular identifiers were thrown out. CDR3 identification, clonotype clustering and error correction used MiTCR with a Q25 quality threshold and the strictest error-elimination algorithm. Lower-bound total TCR beta diversity was estimated with a nonparametric unseen species model using Euler transformation. TCRdb reworked the public reads: Q25 trimming with fastp, MiXCR clone assembly, productive beta chains retained. Merged by CDR3 protein, the rows form single entries marked with the most common genes and DNA. TCRdb, not the authors, supplied the V and J calls. This sample comprises 580,000 or so distinct CDR3 sequences, more than 45% of them detected only once. Together, the top ten hold 20% to 25% of the sample.

General conclusions and limits of the study: The percentage of naive T cells measured by flow cytometry correlated strongly with observed TCR beta diversity. Because the CMV infection status of the donors was unknown, age-related changes in expanded clonotypes may potentially have been confounded. Bulk unsorted PBMC profiling prevented conclusive comparison of naive and antigen-experienced compartments. As age increased, observed TCR beta diversity per million T cells dropped in a roughly linear way, and a significant reduction was already evident by age 40. The long-lived group showed more naive CD4+ T cells, fewer expanded clones and increased TCR diversity than the aged group, suggesting age selection. Total diversity estimates from one million sequenced T cells were considered lower bounds and underestimates.

Systemically healthy Caucasian individuals from Russia, about 38 in total and aged roughly 6 to 90 years, were included as donors. Roughly 10 milliliters of peripheral blood were drawn from each donor into EDTA-treated Vacutainer tubes. Ficoll-Paque density-gradient centrifugation was used to isolate PBMCs, with at least 7 million per sample. Trizol reagent was used to extract total RNA from the PBMCs, yielding at least 5 micrograms per sample. For every donor, an aliquot of PBMCs went through flow cytometry to measure the percentages of naive CD45RAhigh/CD27high T cells. Remarks on this clonotype: Its antigen remains unidentified. No base qualities exist here, and no much larger clone lies one base off it.

The sequenced sample consisted of blood. The clonotype originates from a man of 80 years or more in good health. The chain was built from TRBV4-1 and TRBJ2-5, with 8 middle bases fitting TRBD2. The CDR3 reads CASSQEEAGGETQYF. The nucleotides are TGCGCCAGCAGCCAAGAGGAGGCGGGGGGAGAGACCCAGTACTTC.